These T cell receptor beta chains were read from a single sample in a study of blood T cell repertoires in COVID-19. Libraries were prepared by immunoSEQ multiplex PCR; TCRdb keeps only in-frame clonotypes and omits some of them. The profile covers some 130,000 clones, with around nine tenths appearing a single time and about 3.5% taken by the ten largest. Sequenced: peripheral blood. These receptors all come from a man aged 50 or older with active COVID-19. CDR3s include the opening cysteine and the closing phenylalanine or tryptophan. Each record gives: J gene, V gene, clone size, CDR3 length, D gene, CDR3 protein, CDR3 DNA. D genes are given only for firm matches. Size is omitted from some rows. Given values are once, few, many or a class for expanded clones.

J: TRBJ1-4
V: TRBV19
size: .
length: 15
D: TRBD1
CDR3: CASRRGTGGGEKLFF
DNA: TGTGCCAGTAGAAGGGGGACAGGGGGAGGTGAAAAACTGTTTTTT

J: TRBJ2-2
V: TRBV5-4
size: once
length: 15
D: .
CDR3: CASSLGGVNTGELFF
DNA: TGTGCCAGCAGCTTGGGGGGGGTTAACACCGGGGAGCTGTTTTTT

J: TRBJ1-4
V: TRBV11-2
size: .
length: 18
D: .
CDR3: CASSLAPRGGGSNEKLFF
DNA: TGTGCCAGCAGCTTAGCCCCGCGTGGGGGCGGCTCGAATGAAAAACTGTTTTTT

J: TRBJ1-2
V: TRBV7-8
size: once
length: 13
D: .
CDR3: CASSLGGLYGYTF
DNA: TGTGCCAGCAGCTTAGGCGGCCTCTATGGCTACACCTTC

J: TRBJ1-1
V: TRBV24-1
size: .
length: 13
D: TRBD1
CDR3: CATSDGQDPEAFF
DNA: TGTGCCACCAGTGATGGACAGGACCCTGAAGCTTTCTTT

J: TRBJ1-2
V: TRBV6-6
size: .
length: 11
D: TRBD1
CDR3: CASSTGGGYTF
DNA: TGTGCCAGTTCGACAGGGGGAGGCTACACCTTC

J: TRBJ1-4
V: TRBV6-5
size: .
length: 14
D: .
CDR3: CASRRSRTNEKLFF
DNA: TGTGCCAGCAGGCGGTCGAGAACTAATGAAAAACTGTTTTTT

J: TRBJ2-1
V: TRBV5-8
size: .
length: 15
D: TRBD1
CDR3: CASSYGQGEGVEQFF
DNA: TGTGCCAGCAGCTATGGACAGGGGGAAGGAGTTGAGCAGTTCTTC

J: TRBJ1-2
V: TRBV19
size: .
length: 14
D: TRBD1
CDR3: CASSPSLGTAVYTF
DNA: TGTGCCAGTAGCCCTTCCCTGGGGACAGCTGTATACACCTTC

J: TRBJ2-7
V: TRBV19
size: .
length: 14
D: TRBD2
CDR3: CASSIAGGSYEQYF
DNA: TGTGCCAGTAGTATAGCGGGGGGGTCCTACGAGCAGTACTTC

J: TRBJ1-1
V: TRBV5-4
size: .
length: 13
D: TRBD1
CDR3: CASSSQGETEAFF
DNA: TGTGCCAGCAGCTCCCAGGGGGAAACTGAAGCTTTCTTT

J: TRBJ2-1
V: TRBV27
size: .
length: 12
D: .
CDR3: CASLGRDNEQFF
DNA: TGTGCCAGCCTTGGCAGGGACAATGAGCAGTTCTTC

J: TRBJ2-1
V: TRBV13
size: once
length: 13
D: .
CDR3: CASSFLVVNEQFF
DNA: TGTGCCAGCAGCTTTCTCGTTGTCAATGAGCAGTTCTTC

J: TRBJ1-2
V: TRBV2
size: .
length: 13
D: .
CDR3: CASSAAGNYGYTF
DNA: TGTGCCAGCAGTGCGGCAGGCAACTATGGCTACACCTTC

J: TRBJ1-2
V: TRBV4-1
size: .
length: 15
D: .
CDR3: CASSPRIDAGEGYTF
DNA: TGCGCCAGCAGCCCACGGATCGACGCGGGTGAAGGCTACACCTTC

J: TRBJ1-2
V: TRBV11-3
size: .
length: 15
D: .
CDR3: CASSLTTGSNYGYTF
DNA: TGTGCCAGCAGCTTAACGACAGGTTCTAACTATGGCTACACCTTC

J: TRBJ2-7
V: TRBV18
size: .
length: 15
D: TRBD1
CDR3: CASSPLDRGRDEQYF
DNA: TGTGCCAGCTCACCACTGGACAGGGGGCGTGACGAGCAGTACTTC

J: TRBJ2-2
V: TRBV12-5
size: .
length: 15
D: TRBD2
CDR3: CASGPRLATTGELFF
DNA: TGTGCTAGTGGTCCTCGACTAGCGACGACCGGGGAGCTGTTTTTT

J: TRBJ1-2
V: TRBV29-1
size: .
length: 13
D: .
CDR3: CSVGSGYDYGYTF
DNA: TGCAGCGTTGGATCGGGATACGACTATGGCTACACCTTC

J: TRBJ2-3
V: TRBV6-2/TRBV6-3
size: .
length: 17
D: TRBD2
CDR3: CASSRMILAGSTDTQYF
DNA: TGTGCCAGCAGTCGGATGATACTAGCGGGGAGCACAGATACGCAGTATTTT

J: TRBJ1-1
V: TRBV11-2
size: .
length: 13
D: .
CDR3: CASSRRPNTEAFF
DNA: TGTGCCAGCAGCCGGCGGCCGAACACTGAAGCTTTCTTT

J: TRBJ2-3
V: TRBV5-1
size: .
length: 16
D: TRBD1
CDR3: CASSRGGQGYTDTQYF
DNA: TGCGCCAGCAGCCGAGGGGGACAGGGTTACACAGATACGCAGTATTTT

J: TRBJ2-4
V: TRBV6-1
size: .
length: 15
D: .
CDR3: CASSDRILAKNIQYF
DNA: TGTGCCAGCAGTGACAGGATACTAGCCAAAAACATTCAGTACTTC

J: TRBJ2-4
V: TRBV7-2
size: .
length: 13
D: .
CDR3: CASSLVEKNIQYF
DNA: TGTGCCAGCAGCTTAGTTGAGAAAAACATTCAGTACTTC

J: TRBJ2-1
V: TRBV19
size: .
length: 15
D: .
CDR3: CASSIGVGSYNEQFF
DNA: TGTGCCAGTAGTATCGGGGTGGGGTCCTACAATGAGCAGTTCTTC

J: TRBJ2-3
V: TRBV5-1
size: few
length: 17
D: TRBD2
CDR3: CASSAGPSGVSTDTQYF
DNA: TGCGCCAGCAGCGCAGGGCCTAGCGGGGTAAGCACAGATACGCAGTATTTT

J: TRBJ2-2
V: TRBV7-2
size: .
length: 15
D: TRBD2
CDR3: CASSFVGGTAGELFF
DNA: TGTGCCAGCAGCTTCGTGGGGGGGACCGCCGGGGAGCTGTTTTTT

J: TRBJ2-3
V: TRBV5-1
size: .
length: 15
D: TRBD2
CDR3: CASSLTSASTDTQYF
DNA: TGCGCCAGCAGCTTGACTAGCGCAAGCACAGATACGCAGTATTTT

J: TRBJ2-1
V: TRBV4-2
size: once
length: 16
D: .
CDR3: CASSQEVGVPYNEQFF
DNA: TGTGCCAGCAGCCAAGAGGTGGGAGTCCCCTACAATGAGCAGTTCTTC

J: TRBJ1-4
V: TRBV6-5
size: .
length: 14
D: TRBD1
CDR3: CASRKQGAGEKLFF
DNA: TGTGCCAGCAGAAAACAGGGGGCCGGTGAAAAACTGTTTTTT

J: TRBJ2-7
V: TRBV12-3/TRBV12-4
size: .
length: 13
D: .
CDR3: CASSFGRAYEQYF
DNA: TGTGCCAGCAGTTTCGGCAGGGCCTACGAGCAGTACTTC

J: TRBJ1-1
V: TRBV21-1
size: .
length: 15
D: .
CDR3: CASSKVAGWNTEAFF
DNA: TGTGCCAGCAGCAAAGTGGCGGGCTGGAACACTGAAGCTTTCTTT

J: TRBJ2-2
V: TRBV10-1
size: .
length: 20
D: TRBD2
CDR3: CASRPASGGPGNANTGELFF
DNA: TGCGCCAGCAGGCCCGCTAGCGGGGGGCCCGGCAACGCGAACACCGGGGAGCTGTTTTTT

J: TRBJ2-2
V: TRBV5-1
size: .
length: 14
D: TRBD2
CDR3: CASSGLVETGELFF
DNA: TGCGCCAGCTCCGGACTAGTGGAAACCGGGGAGCTGTTTTTT

J: TRBJ1-1
V: TRBV5-1
size: .
length: 17
D: TRBD1
CDR3: CASSLLSSGRGLTEAFF
DNA: TGCGCCAGCAGCTTATTATCATCTGGCAGGGGGTTGACTGAAGCTTTCTTT

J: TRBJ1-1
V: TRBV18
size: .
length: 14
D: .
CDR3: CASSSRNMNTEAFF
DNA: TGTGCCAGCTCATCCAGAAACATGAACACTGAAGCTTTCTTT

J: TRBJ1-5
V: TRBV12-5
size: .
length: 14
D: TRBD1
CDR3: CASGLGQGYQPQHF
DNA: TGTGCTAGTGGTTTGGGACAGGGGTACCAGCCCCAGCATTTT

J: TRBJ1-3
V: TRBV6-1
size: .
length: 15
D: .
CDR3: CASSEARVSGNTIYF
DNA: TGTGCCAGCAGTGAAGCCAGGGTATCTGGAAACACCATATATTTT

J: TRBJ2-1
V: TRBV19
size: .
length: 15
D: TRBD2
CDR3: CASSILAGGPGEQFF
DNA: TGTGCCAGTAGTATCCTAGCGGGAGGGCCCGGTGAGCAGTTCTTC

J: TRBJ2-2
V: TRBV6-1
size: .
length: 15
D: .
CDR3: CASSESYRVTGELFF
DNA: TGTGCCAGCAGTGAATCGTACAGAGTCACCGGGGAGCTGTTTTTT

J: TRBJ1-6
V: TRBV10-3
size: few
length: 13
D: TRBD1
CDR3: CATRDRGNSPLHF
DNA: TGTGCCACAAGGGACAGGGGCAATTCACCCCTCCACTTT

J: TRBJ1-1
V: TRBV19
size: once
length: 14
D: .
CDR3: CASSRENFNTEAFF
DNA: TGTGCCAGTAGTAGGGAGAACTTTAACACTGAAGCTTTCTTT

J: TRBJ2-1
V: TRBV18
size: .
length: 17
D: .
CDR3: CASSPRTREPGYNEQFF
DNA: TGTGCCAGCTCACCGCGGACTCGGGAGCCCGGATACAATGAGCAGTTCTTC

J: TRBJ2-2
V: TRBV5-1
size: .
length: 15
D: TRBD1
CDR3: CASSFRGPNTGELFF
DNA: TGCGCCAGCAGCTTCAGGGGGCCGAACACCGGGGAGCTGTTTTTT

J: TRBJ1-5
V: TRBV20-1
size: once
length: 12
D: .
CDR3: CSASREWQPQHF
DNA: TGCAGTGCTAGTAGGGAGTGGCAGCCCCAGCATTTT

J: TRBJ1-1
V: TRBV5-1
size: .
length: 18
D: .
CDR3: CASSRQSAARGMNTEAFF
DNA: TGCGCCAGCAGCCGCCAATCGGCCGCCCGAGGAATGAACACTGAAGCTTTCTTT

J: TRBJ1-5
V: TRBV4-1
size: .
length: 15
D: TRBD1
CDR3: CASSFDRGYNQPQHF
DNA: TGCGCCAGCAGCTTTGACAGGGGTTACAATCAGCCCCAGCATTTT

J: TRBJ2-5
V: TRBV10-1
size: .
length: 13
D: TRBD1
CDR3: CASSSGGQETQYF
DNA: TGCGCCAGCAGTTCAGGGGGCCAAGAGACCCAGTACTTC

J: TRBJ1-1
V: TRBV18
size: .
length: 12
D: .
CDR3: CASSRQNTEAFF
DNA: TGTGCCAGCTCACGACAGAACACTGAAGCTTTCTTT

J: TRBJ2-1
V: TRBV15
size: .
length: 17
D: TRBD2
CDR3: CATSPGGGYPSYNEQFF
DNA: TGTGCCACCAGTCCGGGGGGTGGCTACCCCTCCTACAATGAGCAGTTCTTC

J: TRBJ1-1
V: TRBV3-1/TRBV3-2
size: .
length: 16
D: TRBD1
CDR3: CASRHNQLPGTGEAFF
DNA: TGTGCCAGCAGGCACAACCAACTGCCAGGGACAGGGGAAGCTTTCTTT

J: TRBJ1-1
V: TRBV4-2
size: .
length: 14
D: .
CDR3: CASSQEATNTEAFF
DNA: TGTGCCAGCAGCCAGGAGGCGACCAACACTGAAGCTTTCTTT

J: TRBJ2-3
V: TRBV19
size: .
length: 14
D: TRBD2
CDR3: CASSTFGEGWTQYF
DNA: TGTGCCAGTAGTACGTTCGGGGAGGGATGGACGCAGTATTTT

J: TRBJ2-3
V: TRBV7-8
size: .
length: 13
D: .
CDR3: CASIQSFTDTQYF
DNA: TGTGCCAGCATACAGAGTTTCACAGATACGCAGTATTTT

J: TRBJ2-3
V: TRBV2
size: .
length: 15
D: .
CDR3: CASSERGGLRDTQYF
DNA: TGTGCCAGCAGTGAACGGGGTGGGTTAAGAGATACGCAGTATTTT

J: TRBJ2-2
V: TRBV6-5
size: .
length: 15
D: .
CDR3: CASRWTALNTGELFF
DNA: TGTGCCAGCAGGTGGACAGCTCTTAACACCGGGGAGCTGTTTTTT

J: TRBJ1-4
V: TRBV5-6
size: few
length: 12
D: .
CDR3: CASSDIGEKLFF
DNA: TGTGCCAGCAGCGACATAGGAGAAAAACTGTTTTTT

J: TRBJ1-1
V: TRBV6-5
size: once
length: 13
D: TRBD1
CDR3: CASSLTGVTEAFF
DNA: TGTGCCAGCAGCCTGACAGGGGTTACTGAAGCTTTCTTT

J: TRBJ2-5
V: TRBV24-1
size: .
length: 15
D: .
CDR3: CATREEGLPKETQYF
DNA: TGTGCCACCCGTGAGGAGGGGCTGCCTAAAGAGACCCAGTACTTC